This TCR beta chain was identified during a study of blood T cell repertoires in COVID-19. Measured with immunoSEQ multiplex PCR; TCRdb has only the in-frame clones, and not every one. The sample lists about 380,000 clones; 88% were seen once. Donors in Cohort 3 who had recovered were those with two negative PCRs, healthcare professional clearance, or resolution of their symptoms. CDR3 length: 13 amino acids. From germline, CDR1 is LNHDA and CDR2 SQIVND (reference sequence). Trimming removed 8 bases at V and 3 bases at J, with 13 bases between. This sequence joins TRBV19 and TRBJ2-5; D might be TRBD1 (6 bases). The TCR was taken from a woman younger than 35 who had recovered from COVID-19. Sequenced material: PBMCs or T cells enriched from blood (not recorded which). CDR3 nucleotide sequence: TGTGCCAGTTCCGGGACAAACGAAGAGACCCAGTACTTC. It translates to CASSGTNEETQYF.